Following are 6 T cell receptor beta chains from one sample sequenced in a study of blood T cell repertoires in COVID-19. The assay was immunoSEQ multiplex PCR, and TCRdb's table has in-frame clones only and misses some. The data show tens of thousands of clones, about four fifths seen once. The source material was peripheral blood. The receptors stem from a woman older than 75 with acute or convalescent COVID-19.

The sample holds one count of this clone. The rearrangement links TRBV3-1 (or the pseudogene TRBV3-2) to TRBJ2-7, with TRBD2 matching over 8 bases. CDR3 size: 15 residues. V dropped 3 bases and J dropped 5; count of bases not matched to a gene: 9. Germline V CDR1 and CDR2: LGHDT, YNNKEL (reference sequence). In DNA form, the CDR3 reads TGTGCCAGCAGCCAGTGGTCGGCGGGAGGAGACGAGCAGTACTTC. This gives the protein CASSQWSAGGDEQYF.

The rearrangement uses TRBV5-8 and TRBJ2-3; 7 bases align to TRBD2. Germline CDR1 SGHTS, CDR2 YDEGEE. The CDR3 contains 12 residues. Trimming cost V 2 bases and J 8 bases; bases outside gene matches: 2. The CDR3 DNA sequence: TGTGCCAGCAGCTTCCTAGCGGCTACGCAGTATTTT. Protein product: CASSFLAATQYF.

The sample holds one count of this clone. The gene calls are TRBV11-3 and TRBJ2-3; weak D call: TRBD1 (5 bases). V lost 5 bases, J lost 0 bases, and 9 bases lay in between. The CDR3 runs 14 residues. Germline assignment: CDR1 SGHNT and CDR2 YENEEA. CDR3: CASSLRQSTDTQYF. The CDR3 DNA sequence: TGTGCCAGCAGCCTAAGACAGAGCACAGATACGCAGTATTTT.

The V and J genes are TRBV18 and TRBJ2-2; the D gene is possibly TRBD2 (5 bases). Trimming stripped 1 base from V and 0 bases from J, with 9 bases between. Germline values: CDR1 KGHSH, CDR2 LQKENI. There are 16 residues in the CDR3. CDR3 residues: CASSPLATPNTGELFF. In nucleotides, the CDR3 is TGTGCCAGCTCACCACTAGCGACCCCGAACACCGGGGAGCTGTTTTTT.

This rearrangement joins TRBV30 to TRBJ2-2; the match to TRBD1 covers 9 bases. The germline V gene has CDR1 GTSNPN and CDR2 SVGIG (reference sequence). The CDR3 covers 14 residues. The J segment lost 6 bases and the V segment lost 2 bases, leaving 4 bases of the junction unmatched. The CDR3 loop reads CAWSPGQGPGELFF. CDR3 bases: TGTGCCTGGAGTCCGGGACAGGGTCCCGGGGAGCTGTTTTTT.

The chain uses TRBV28 and TRBJ1-1; 8 nucleotides match TRBD1. With V trimmed by 6 bases and J by 2 bases, 8 bases remained unmatched. Germline CDR1 reads MDHEN; CDR2 reads SYDVKM. The CDR3 is made up of 15 amino acids. The CDR3 loop reads CASRTGVGGNTEAFF. The CDR3 nucleotides are TGTGCCAGCAGGACAGGGGTGGGTGGCAACACTGAAGCTTTCTTT.